The rows below give T cell receptor beta chains drawn from one sample of a study of blood T cell repertoires in COVID-19. Only in-frame clones appear in the TCRdb table, and some are missing; sequencing was by immunoSEQ multiplex PCR. The data contain under 85,000 clones, around 85% of them seen just once; the ten biggest clones take up roughly 5%. The sample consisted of peripheral blood. Every receptor here comes from a woman older than 75 with active or convalescent COVID-19. CDR3s include the opening cysteine and the closing phenylalanine or tryptophan. Each record gives: CDR3 protein, CDR3 DNA, V gene, clone size, J gene, D gene. D genes are given only for firm matches. A row's size may be missing; if present it is once, few, many or a size class.

CASYPDSGYEQYF | TGTGCCAGCTATCCGGACAGTGGCTACGAGCAGTACTTC | TRBV6-5 | . | TRBJ2-7 | .
CASSQDTPQRGNTGELFF | TGTGCCAGCAGCCAAGATACCCCCCAGCGGGGGAACACCGGGGAGCTGTTTTTT | TRBV3-1/TRBV3-2 | . | TRBJ2-2 | TRBD2
CASSEERIAGSNNEQFF | TGTGCCAGCAGTGAAGAAAGGATAGCGGGGAGCAACAATGAGCAGTTCTTC | TRBV6-1 | once | TRBJ2-1 | TRBD2
CASSEGFRYNEQFF | TGTGCCAGCAGCGAGGGGTTCAGATACAATGAGCAGTTCTTC | TRBV9 | . | TRBJ2-1 | .
CASSPQGPRNQPQHF | TGTGCCAGCAGTCCACAGGGACCAAGGAATCAGCCCCAGCATTTT | TRBV6-6 | . | TRBJ1-5 | .
CASSITAHSNQPQHF | TGTGCCAGTAGTATAACAGCCCATAGCAATCAGCCCCAGCATTTT | TRBV19 | . | TRBJ1-5 | .
CASRRGAGLVQETQYF | TGTGCCAGCAGACGGGGGGCGGGACTAGTCCAAGAGACCCAGTACTTC | TRBV28 | once | TRBJ2-5 | TRBD2
CAWSLNTGELFF | TGTGCCTGGAGTCTGAACACCGGGGAGCTGTTTTTT | TRBV30 | . | TRBJ2-2 | .
CASSLEGQGFSPLHF | TGCGCCAGCAGCTTGGAGGGACAGGGTTTTTCACCCCTCCACTTT | TRBV5-1 | . | TRBJ1-6 | TRBD1
CASSPGSDTQYF | TGTGCCAGCAGCCCGGGGAGCGATACGCAGTATTTT | TRBV7-2 | . | TRBJ2-3 | .
CASSLRLAASLEQYF | TGCGCCAGCAGCTTGCGGTTAGCGGCTTCTCTCGAGCAGTACTTC | TRBV5-1 | once | TRBJ2-7 | .
CATSDTRGGPNTGELFF | TGTGCCACCAGTGACACTCGAGGAGGTCCGAACACCGGGGAGCTGTTTTTT | TRBV24-1 | once | TRBJ2-2 | .
CASNEFETQFF | TGTGCCAGCAACGAATTTGAGACTCAGTTCTTC | TRBV7-2 | few | TRBJ2-1 | .
CASSPLGREQYF | TGTGCCAGCAGCCCCTTAGGCAGGGAGCAGTACTTC | TRBV3-1/TRBV3-2 | . | TRBJ2-7 | .
CASTPMGQGKSNQHF | TGCGCCAGCACCCCTATGGGACAGGGCAAGAGCAATCAGCATTTT | TRBV23-1 | . | TRBJ1-5 | TRBD1
CASSLPQGELFF | TGTGCCAGCAGTTTACCCCAGGGGGAGCTGTTTTTT | TRBV28 | . | TRBJ2-2 | .
CASSPPGLLYEQYF | TGTGCCAGCAGCCCGCCTGGACTCCTATACGAGCAGTACTTC | TRBV7-2 | once | TRBJ2-7 | .
CASSLQGEYYEQYF | TGTGCCAGCAGTTTGCAGGGGGAGTACTACGAGCAGTACTTC | TRBV27 | once | TRBJ2-7 | TRBD1
CASSHWTGYNEQFF | TGTGCCAGCAGCCACTGGACAGGTTACAATGAGCAGTTCTTC | TRBV14 | few | TRBJ2-1 | TRBD1
CASSGRQGGGSQETQYF | TGTGCCAGCAGCGGACGCCAAGGCGGCGGGTCGCAAGAGACCCAGTACTTC | TRBV7-2 | . | TRBJ2-5 | .
CASSSGTGYEQYF | TGTGCCAGCAGTTCCGGGACAGGTTACGAGCAGTACTTC | TRBV6-5 | . | TRBJ2-7 | TRBD1
CATSDSAAGSNQPQHF | TGTGCCACCAGTGATTCCGCAGCAGGTAGCAATCAGCCCCAGCATTTT | TRBV24-1 | once | TRBJ1-5 | .
CASSLGGSRGPQHF | TGTGCCAGCAGCTTGGGAGGGTCCCGGGGGCCCCAGCATTTT | TRBV5-6 | . | TRBJ1-5 | .
CSVEDLGLVPSTDTQYF | TGCAGCGTTGAAGATCTGGGACTAGTTCCTAGCACAGATACGCAGTATTTT | TRBV29-1 | . | TRBJ2-3 | TRBD2
CSVVQGSYEQYF | TGCAGCGTTGTTCAGGGTTCCTACGAGCAGTACTTC | TRBV29-1 | . | TRBJ2-7 | .
CSVEEVGTSMYF | TGCAGCGTTGAAGAGGTCGGGACTAGCATGTATTTT | TRBV29-1 | . | TRBJ2-3 | TRBD2
CASSTRGPGANVLTF | TGTGCCAGTAGTACCAGGGGGCCTGGGGCCAACGTCCTGACTTTC | TRBV19 | . | TRBJ2-6 | TRBD1
CASSSPGDRGDRGYTF | TGTGCCAGCAGTTCTCCAGGGGACAGGGGGGATAGGGGCTACACCTTC | TRBV28 | . | TRBJ1-2 | TRBD1
CASSPMGGGAYNEQFF | TGTGCCAGCAGCCCTATGGGCGGGGGGGCCTACAATGAGCAGTTCTTC | TRBV3-1/TRBV3-2 | . | TRBJ2-1 | TRBD2
CASSLEESSYEQYF | TGTGCCAGCTCACTTGAGGAGAGCTCCTACGAGCAGTACTTC | TRBV18 | . | TRBJ2-7 | .
CASSLGGSGNTIYF | TGTGCCAGCAGCCTCGGAGGCTCTGGAAACACCATATATTTT | TRBV7-2 | . | TRBJ1-3 | .
CASSLTSGGRDEQYF | TGTGCCAGCAGCTTGACTAGCGGGGGCAGGGACGAGCAGTACTTC | TRBV5-4 | . | TRBJ2-7 | TRBD2
CASASGGGPQPQHF | TGTGCCAGCGCTAGTGGCGGGGGACCACAGCCCCAGCATTTT | TRBV6-5 | . | TRBJ1-5 | .
CASLSLNTEAFF | TGTGCCAGCTTAAGCTTGAACACTGAAGCTTTCTTT | TRBV28 | . | TRBJ1-1 | .
CASSPSKTQGILSLEKLFF | TGTGCCAGCAGCCCCTCTAAGACCCAGGGCATCTTATCTCTTGAAAAACTGTTTTTT | TRBV7-3 | . | TRBJ1-4 | .
CASSPQETQYF | TGTGCCAGCAGCCCTCAAGAGACCCAGTACTTC | TRBV7-8 | . | TRBJ2-5 | .
CASSPSGGNLLHF | TGTGCCAGCAGCCCCTCAGGGGGGAATCTCCTCCACTTT | TRBV3-1/TRBV3-2 | few | TRBJ1-6 | TRBD1
CASSRTGLYGYTF | TGTGCCAGCAGCCGGACAGGACTCTATGGCTACACCTTC | TRBV7-9 | . | TRBJ1-2 | TRBD1
CASSFGVGQTYEQYF | TGTGCCAGCAGCTTCGGAGTGGGACAGACATACGAGCAGTACTTC | TRBV5-6 | . | TRBJ2-7 | TRBD1
CASSDSSAHDEQFF | TGTGCCAGCAGTGACTCGAGCGCCCACGATGAGCAGTTCTTC | TRBV6-4 | . | TRBJ2-1 | .
CASSVVGGGTVTQYF | TGTGCCAGCAGCGTAGTCGGCGGGGGCACTGTGACCCAGTACTTC | TRBV9 | . | TRBJ2-5 | .
CASSDDTNDFLNTEAFF | TGTGCCAGCAGTGACGATACTAACGATTTCTTGAACACTGAAGCTTTCTTT | TRBV6-4 | . | TRBJ1-1 | .
CASSFTGGKSQPQHF | TGTGCCAGCAGCTTTACCGGGGGAAAAAGTCAGCCCCAGCATTTT | TRBV7-2 | . | TRBJ1-5 | .